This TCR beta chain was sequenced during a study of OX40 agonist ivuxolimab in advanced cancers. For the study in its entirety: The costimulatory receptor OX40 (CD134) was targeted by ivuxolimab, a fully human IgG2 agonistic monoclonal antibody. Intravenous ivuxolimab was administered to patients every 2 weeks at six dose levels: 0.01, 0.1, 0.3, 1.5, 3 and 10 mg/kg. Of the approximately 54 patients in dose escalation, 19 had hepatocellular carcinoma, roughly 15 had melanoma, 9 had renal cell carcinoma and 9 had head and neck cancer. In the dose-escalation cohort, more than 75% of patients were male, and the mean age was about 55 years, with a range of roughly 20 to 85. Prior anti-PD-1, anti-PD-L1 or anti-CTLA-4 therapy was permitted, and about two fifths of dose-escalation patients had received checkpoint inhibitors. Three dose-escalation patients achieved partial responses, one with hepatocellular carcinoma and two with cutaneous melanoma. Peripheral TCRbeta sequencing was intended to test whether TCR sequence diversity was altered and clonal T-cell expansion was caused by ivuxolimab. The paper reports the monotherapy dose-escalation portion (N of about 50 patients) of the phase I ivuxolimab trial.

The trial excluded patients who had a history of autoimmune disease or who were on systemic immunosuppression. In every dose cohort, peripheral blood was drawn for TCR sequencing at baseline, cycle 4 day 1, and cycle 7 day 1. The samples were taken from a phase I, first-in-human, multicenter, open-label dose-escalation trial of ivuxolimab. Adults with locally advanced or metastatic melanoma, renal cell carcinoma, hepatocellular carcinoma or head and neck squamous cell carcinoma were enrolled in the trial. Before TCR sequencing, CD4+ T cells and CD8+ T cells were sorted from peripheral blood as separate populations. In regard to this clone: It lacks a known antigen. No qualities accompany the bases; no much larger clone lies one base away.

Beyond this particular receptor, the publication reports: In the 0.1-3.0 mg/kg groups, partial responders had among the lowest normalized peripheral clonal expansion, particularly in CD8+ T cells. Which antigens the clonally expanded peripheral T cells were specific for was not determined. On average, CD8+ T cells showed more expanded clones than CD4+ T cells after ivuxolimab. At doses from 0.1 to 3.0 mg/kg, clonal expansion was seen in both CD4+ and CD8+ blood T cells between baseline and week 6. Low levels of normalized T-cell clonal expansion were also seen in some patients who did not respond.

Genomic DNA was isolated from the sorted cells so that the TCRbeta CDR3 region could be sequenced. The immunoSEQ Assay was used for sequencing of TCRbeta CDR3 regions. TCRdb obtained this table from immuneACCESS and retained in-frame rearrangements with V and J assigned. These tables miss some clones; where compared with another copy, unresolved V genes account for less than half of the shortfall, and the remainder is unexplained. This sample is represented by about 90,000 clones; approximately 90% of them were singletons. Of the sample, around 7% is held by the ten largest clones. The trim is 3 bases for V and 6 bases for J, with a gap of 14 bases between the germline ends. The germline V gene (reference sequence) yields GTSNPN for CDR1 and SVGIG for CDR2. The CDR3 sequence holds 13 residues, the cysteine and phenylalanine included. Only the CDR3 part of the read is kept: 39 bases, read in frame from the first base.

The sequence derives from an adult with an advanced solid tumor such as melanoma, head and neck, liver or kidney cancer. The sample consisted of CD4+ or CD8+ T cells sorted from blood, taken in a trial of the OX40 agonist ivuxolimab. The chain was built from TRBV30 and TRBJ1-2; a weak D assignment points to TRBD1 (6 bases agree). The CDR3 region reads CAWRVGHVNGYTF. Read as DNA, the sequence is TGTGCCTGGAGGGTGGGACACGTTAATGGCTACACCTTC.